The clone carrying this T cell receptor (beta chain) has a handful of counts. An amount of RNA that ranged from roughly 0.5 to 1 ug was reverse transcribed with random hexamers. Coverage of TCR beta CDR3 amplification by immunoSEQ multiplex PCR extended to 54 Vbeta and 13 Jbeta. TCRdb reanalysed the immunoSEQ multiplex PCR reads using MiXCR and keeps one entry per CDR3 protein. The data hold about 300,000 distinct CDR3 sequences, with 70% to 90% observed a single time. This CDR3 region has 12 residues. Germline V CDR1 and CDR2: ENHRY, SYGVKD. V was shortened by 2 bases and J by 5 bases, with 6 bases between the two germline ends. The sample originates from a study of CD8 T cells in Susac syndrome. Sequencing of TCR beta was performed on blood CD8+ and CD4+ T cells. The multiple sclerosis control cohort comprised treatment-naive individuals presenting with stable or active relapsing-remitting disease. In contrast to the negatively isolated CD8+ and CD4+ T cells, TEMRA cells were FACS-enriched.

The sequence was collected from a human donor with multiple sclerosis. Specimen: CD8+ T cells from PBMCs. The chain employs TRBV10-3 and TRBJ1-1; D unclear. The chain's CDR3 is CAISEGPTEAFF. CDR3 sequence (DNA): TGTGCCATCAGTGAGGGTCCGACTGAAGCTTTCTTT.